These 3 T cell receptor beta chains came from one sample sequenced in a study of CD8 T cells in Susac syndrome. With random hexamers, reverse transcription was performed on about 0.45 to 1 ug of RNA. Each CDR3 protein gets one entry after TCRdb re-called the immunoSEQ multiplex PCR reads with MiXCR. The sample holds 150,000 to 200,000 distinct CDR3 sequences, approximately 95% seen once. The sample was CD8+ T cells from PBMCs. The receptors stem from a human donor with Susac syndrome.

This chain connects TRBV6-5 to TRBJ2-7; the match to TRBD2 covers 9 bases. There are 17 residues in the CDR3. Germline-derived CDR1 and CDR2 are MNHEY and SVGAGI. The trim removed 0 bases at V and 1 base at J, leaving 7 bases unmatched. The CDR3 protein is CASSYSKASGVSYEQYF. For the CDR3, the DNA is TGTGCCAGCAGTTACTCGAAGGCTAGCGGGGTATCCTACGAGCAGTACTTC.

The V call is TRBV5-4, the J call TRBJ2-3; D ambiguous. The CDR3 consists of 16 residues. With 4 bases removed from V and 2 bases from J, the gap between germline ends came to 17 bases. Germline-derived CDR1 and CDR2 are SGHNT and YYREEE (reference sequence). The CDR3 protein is CASSDLTQVVTDTQYF. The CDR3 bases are TGTGCCAGCAGCGACCTAACCCAGGTGGTCACAGATACGCAGTATTTT.

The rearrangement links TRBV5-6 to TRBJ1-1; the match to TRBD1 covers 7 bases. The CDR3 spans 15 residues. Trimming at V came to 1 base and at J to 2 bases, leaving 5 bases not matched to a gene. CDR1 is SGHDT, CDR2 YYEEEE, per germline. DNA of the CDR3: TGTGCCAGCAGCTTGAGCAGACAGGGAAACACTGAAGCTTTCTTT. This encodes CASSLSRQGNTEAFF.